This T cell receptor beta chain was captured by sequencing in a study of T cell repertoires in cytomegalovirus infection (dated by TCRdb to the late 2010s). A note on the overall study: Donor HLA type was relevant to the analysis, as public TCR beta signatures indicated carriage of CMV infection together with the matching HLA type. What the research found in general, with its limitations: The ex vivo response was dominated by HLA-C-restricted CMV-specific TCR beta clonotypes, which also provided the single most frequent clonotype in two of eight donors. In both this cohort and an independent roughly 350-donor cohort, the cumulative frequency of public TCR beta family members distinguished carriers of CMV infection plus the relevant HLA type.

CDR1 SGHTA and CDR2 FQGNSA are derived from the germline V gene. The cysteine opens and the phenylalanine closes a CDR3 of 21 amino acids. Only CDR3 DNA remains: 63 bases, in frame from the first base. V lost 1 base and J lost 1 base, and the count of bases not matched to a germline gene is 21. This clonotype was found many times. The specificity of this receptor is unknown. Per-base quality was not reported, and no clone a single base away is much larger than it. Sequencing was performed on an Illumina HiSeq 1500. TCRdb applied fastp at Q25 and MiXCR to the public reads, then kept only in-frame beta chains. Rows matching on CDR3 protein sequence are summarized as one entry with the most common DNA and genes. The sample table contains about 360,000 distinct CDR3 sequences; only one count was recorded for less than 20% of them. The ten biggest clones cover 8.7% of the sample.

The sequenced sample consisted of PBMCs. The chain is encoded by TRBV7-2 joined to TRBJ2-5, and 7 bases in between align with TRBD2. The clonotype was recovered from a human donor in good health (CMV status not recorded). Some clones in this sample may be carry-over from other donors' samples. The nucleotide sequence is TGTGCCAGCAGCTTAGGGTTGGGCGGGAGTTATGACTACTGGGGCCAAGAGACCCAGTACTTC. Translation gives CASSLGLGGSYDYWGQETQYF.